The present T cell receptor (beta chain) was sequenced within a study of tumor-infiltrating lymphocytes in primary liver carcinoma. About this clonotype: A much larger clone sits a single nucleotide away, making a read error possible.

CDR1 and CDR2 from the germline V gene are MNHNS and SASEGT. Trimming pared 7 bases from V and 5 bases from J, leaving 12 bases between. The CDR3 is 12 amino acids. Constant-region priming of roughly 500 ng total RNA yielded TCR beta cDNA. A slightly modified ARM-PCR protocol with three nested multiplex PCR rounds produced these TCR beta libraries. Forward primers for TRBV1-TRBV30 and a C-beta reverse primer served the first two PCR rounds, at about 10 cycles each. From the multiplex PCR reads, TCRdb called clonotypes with MiXCR, one entry per CDR3 protein. The sample includes approximately 340,000 distinct CDR3 sequences, roughly two thirds seen only once; the top ten take about 6%. The source of the blood RNA was unsorted whole blood, and germline DNA was extracted as well.

V is TRBV6-1 and J is TRBJ2-7, with a possible D match to TRBD2 (5 bases). What was sequenced was peripheral blood. This sequence originates from a middle-aged man with primary liver carcinoma and hepatitis B virus infection. The DNA of the CDR3 is TGTGCCAGCAAAGAGGGAGTCCACGAGCAGTACTTC. Translation: CASKEGVHEQYF.